This T cell receptor beta chain was identified in a study of CD8+ T cells in alopecia areata. Looking at the study overall: Treated individuals took tofacitinib by mouth, 5 to 10 mg twice daily.

Extraction and reverse transcription of RNA yielded cDNA as the sequencing template. Only in-frame clones appear in the TCRdb table, and some are missing; sequencing was by immunoSEQ multiplex PCR. The sample consists of approximately 180,000 clones, about 63% of them appearing once. Specimens obtained from alopecia areata patients comprised lesional scalp punch biopsies and peripheral blood. The germline V gene encodes CDR1 SGHRS and CDR2 YFSETQ. The length of the CDR3 is 15 residues. J gave up 4 bases and V 0 bases, and 5 bases lay outside the gene matches. As concerns this clone: The antigen remains undetermined.

Study-level results: Researchers reported that TCR sharing among patients proved less clear than in mice, possibly HLA-linked.

The receptor was derived from a human donor with alopecia areata. The sequenced sample was CD4+ T cells sorted from blood, obtained at week 0. The gene calls are TRBV5-1 and TRBJ1-1, with TRBD1 identical over 8 bases. The CDR3: CASSLGHTGGTEAFF. The CDR3 region has the DNA TGCGCCAGCAGCTTGGGTCACACAGGGGGCACTGAAGCTTTCTTT.